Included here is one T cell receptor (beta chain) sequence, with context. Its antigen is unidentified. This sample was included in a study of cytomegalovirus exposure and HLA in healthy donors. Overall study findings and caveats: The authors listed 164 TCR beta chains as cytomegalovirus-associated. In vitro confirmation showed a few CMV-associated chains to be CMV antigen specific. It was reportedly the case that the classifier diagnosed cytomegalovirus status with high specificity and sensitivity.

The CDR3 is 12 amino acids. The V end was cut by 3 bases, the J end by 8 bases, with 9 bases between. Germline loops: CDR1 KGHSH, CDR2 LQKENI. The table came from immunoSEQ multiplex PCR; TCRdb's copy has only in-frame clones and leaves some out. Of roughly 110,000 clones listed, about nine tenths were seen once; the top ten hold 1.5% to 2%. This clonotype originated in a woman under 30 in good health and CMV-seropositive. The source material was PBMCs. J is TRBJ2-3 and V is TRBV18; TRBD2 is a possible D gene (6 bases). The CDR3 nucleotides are TGTGCCAGCTCACCTCCCGGGGGTACGCAGTATTTT. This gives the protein CASSPPGGTQYF.